These T cell receptor beta chains were read from a single sample in a study of blood T cells in healthy people across ages. TCRdb reanalysed the 5' RACE reads using MiXCR and keeps one entry per CDR3 protein. The sample contains hundreds of thousands of distinct CDR3 sequences, more than 20% of which appear only once. The sample taken for sequencing was blood. The receptor set was obtained from a man between 65 and 85 years old in good health. The conserved cysteine and the conserved F or W are not part of the CDR3 here. The order of the fields is D gene, clone size, J gene, V gene, CDR3 protein. D genes are given only for firm matches. The listing skips clone size in some rows; elsewhere it reads once, few, many or a size class.

d_call: TRBD1; clone_size: few; j_call: TRBJ2-7; v_call: TRBV28; cdr3_aa: ASSLGATGGYEQY
d_call: -; clone_size: few; j_call: TRBJ2-7; v_call: TRBV15; cdr3_aa: ATSRGTGTTYEQY
d_call: TRBD2; clone_size: -; j_call: TRBJ2-1; v_call: TRBV20-1; cdr3_aa: SARDGSGRSNEQF
d_call: -; clone_size: few; j_call: TRBJ2-3; v_call: TRBV19; cdr3_aa: ASSNMGLGAQY
d_call: -; clone_size: few; j_call: TRBJ2-7; v_call: TRBV20-1; cdr3_aa: SARDPRGSDSYEQY
d_call: -; clone_size: -; j_call: TRBJ2-2; v_call: TRBV20-1; cdr3_aa: SASLISRSPGELF
d_call: TRBD2; clone_size: -; j_call: TRBJ2-5; v_call: TRBV28; cdr3_aa: ASEGSGRHQETQY
d_call: -; clone_size: -; j_call: TRBJ2-3; v_call: TRBV5-1; cdr3_aa: ASSHRTATDTQY
d_call: -; clone_size: few; j_call: TRBJ2-3; v_call: TRBV6-1; cdr3_aa: ASTSPGLGGHTQY
d_call: -; clone_size: few; j_call: -; v_call: TRBV7-9; cdr3_aa: ASRDRDISYEQY
d_call: -; clone_size: many; j_call: TRBJ1-4; v_call: TRBV7-9; cdr3_aa: ASSWGSANEKLF
d_call: -; clone_size: -; j_call: TRBJ2-5; v_call: TRBV9; cdr3_aa: ASSVELLETQY
d_call: -; clone_size: few; j_call: TRBJ2-3; v_call: TRBV7-3; cdr3_aa: ASSLAFADTQY
d_call: -; clone_size: -; j_call: TRBJ2-7; v_call: TRBV5-1; cdr3_aa: ASRLGAGGYEQY
d_call: TRBD1; clone_size: many; j_call: TRBJ2-2; v_call: TRBV12-3/TRBV12-4; cdr3_aa: ASSLGGTGIGELF
d_call: TRBD1; clone_size: -; j_call: TRBJ2-2; v_call: TRBV7-2; cdr3_aa: ASSLLARRQGPGELF
d_call: -; clone_size: few; j_call: TRBJ2-5; v_call: TRBV21-1; cdr3_aa: ASSKGPAGKQETQY
d_call: -; clone_size: -; j_call: TRBJ2-3; v_call: TRBV29-1; cdr3_aa: SIWGAKMDTQY
d_call: TRBD2; clone_size: -; j_call: TRBJ2-3; v_call: TRBV28; cdr3_aa: ASSLYGRERNTQY
d_call: -; clone_size: -; j_call: TRBJ1-5; v_call: TRBV5-4; cdr3_aa: ASSPETGWNSNQPQH
d_call: -; clone_size: -; j_call: -; v_call: TRBV24-1; cdr3_aa: ATSDLPSREQF